Listed below are T cell receptor beta chains from one sample, sequenced in a study of Graves' ophthalmopathy and Graves' hyperthyroidism. TCRdb reanalysed the multiplex PCR reads using MiXCR and keeps one entry per CDR3 protein. The table records some 350,000 distinct CDR3 sequences, approximately 18% of them present only once. Material: peripheral blood. The receptors were sampled from an adult woman with stable Graves' hyperthyroidism. The CDR3 runs from the conserved cysteine through the conserved F or W. Each record gives: V gene, clone size, J gene, D gene, CDR3 DNA, CDR3 protein. The D gene is left open where the match is weak. The size field is filled for only some rows; it gives once, few, many or a size class.

V gene: TRBV6-2/TRBV6-3; clone size: -; J gene: TRBJ1-5; D gene: -; CDR3 DNA: TGTGCCAGCAGACAGGGCTGGAGCAATCAGCCCCAGCATTTT; CDR3 protein: CASRQGWSNQPQHF
V gene: TRBV30; clone size: many; J gene: TRBJ1-2; D gene: -; CDR3 DNA: TGTGCCTGGAGTGTACTGAATGGCTACACCTTC; CDR3 protein: CAWSVLNGYTF
V gene: TRBV7-2; clone size: few; J gene: TRBJ2-7; D gene: TRBD1; CDR3 DNA: TGTGCCAGCAGCCCCCCGGACAGGGCCCACGAGCAGTACTTC; CDR3 protein: CASSPPDRAHEQYF
V gene: TRBV7-9; clone size: many; J gene: TRBJ1-1; D gene: -; CDR3 DNA: TGTGCCAGCAGCTTAATGGAAGACACTGAAGCTTTCTTT; CDR3 protein: CASSLMEDTEAFF
V gene: TRBV7-2; clone size: many; J gene: TRBJ2-7; D gene: TRBD2; CDR3 DNA: TGTGCCAGCAGCTTCGGGGGGATCGGGTCCTACGAGCAGTACTTC; CDR3 protein: CASSFGGIGSYEQYF
V gene: TRBV28; clone size: many; J gene: TRBJ2-4; D gene: TRBD1; CDR3 DNA: TGTGCCAGCAGTCCGGGGGACAGGCCGAACATTAAGTACTTC; CDR3 protein: CASSPGDRPNIKYF
V gene: TRBV2; clone size: -; J gene: TRBJ2-7; D gene: -; CDR3 DNA: TGTGCCAGCAGTGAAGCCTATATGGGAAGACAGGCCCGGTTGGAGCAGTACTTC; CDR3 protein: CASSEAYMGRQARLEQYF
V gene: TRBV6-1; clone size: many; J gene: TRBJ2-6; D gene: -; CDR3 DNA: TGTGCCGGCAGTCGCAGGGACTCTGGGGCCAACGTCCTGACTTTC; CDR3 protein: CAGSRRDSGANVLTF
V gene: TRBV20-1; clone size: -; J gene: TRBJ2-7; D gene: TRBD2; CDR3 DNA: TGCAGTGCTAAATTAGCGGGGAACTCCTACGAGCAGTACTTC; CDR3 protein: CSAKLAGNSYEQYF
V gene: TRBV9; clone size: many; J gene: TRBJ1-2; D gene: -; CDR3 DNA: TGTGCCAGCAGCGCTACGGCGGGTATTGGCTACACCTTC; CDR3 protein: CASSATAGIGYTF
V gene: TRBV28; clone size: many; J gene: TRBJ2-5; D gene: -; CDR3 DNA: TGTGCCAGCAGAGGCGGGTTACCAAAAGAGACCCAGTACTTC; CDR3 protein: CASRGGLPKETQYF
V gene: TRBV28; clone size: many; J gene: TRBJ2-7; D gene: TRBD2; CDR3 DNA: TGTGCCAGCAGGACCGCTCAACTAGCGGGAGGCTACGAGCAGTACTTC; CDR3 protein: CASRTAQLAGGYEQYF
V gene: TRBV6-5; clone size: many; J gene: TRBJ2-7; D gene: TRBD2; CDR3 DNA: TGTGCCAGCAGTTACTCGGCGGGAGGGCCTCAGGACGAGCAGTACTTC; CDR3 protein: CASSYSAGGPQDEQYF
V gene: TRBV28; clone size: many; J gene: TRBJ1-2; D gene: -; CDR3 DNA: TGTGCCAGCAGTTTATACGGGGAAGGCTACACCTTC; CDR3 protein: CASSLYGEGYTF
V gene: TRBV4-1; clone size: -; J gene: TRBJ2-5; D gene: TRBD1; CDR3 DNA: TGCGCCAGCAGCCAAGATACGTTCCGGGACAGGGGCCGCTGGGAGACCCAGTACTTC; CDR3 protein: CASSQDTFRDRGRWETQYF
V gene: TRBV12-3/TRBV12-4; clone size: many; J gene: TRBJ2-2; D gene: -; CDR3 DNA: TGTGCCAGCAGTTTTGAGAACACCGGGGAGCTGTTTTTT; CDR3 protein: CASSFENTGELFF
V gene: TRBV10-3; clone size: many; J gene: TRBJ2-5; D gene: -; CDR3 DNA: TGTGCCATCAGTGAGTCGAGGAGGGGCCGGGAGACCCAGTACTTC; CDR3 protein: CAISESRRGRETQYF
V gene: TRBV28; clone size: many; J gene: TRBJ1-6; D gene: -; CDR3 DNA: TGTGCCAGCAGTTTAATGGGACCGAGCTCCTATAATTCACCCCTCCACTTT; CDR3 protein: CASSLMGPSSYNSPLHF
V gene: TRBV18; clone size: few; J gene: TRBJ2-7; D gene: TRBD2; CDR3 DNA: TGTGCCAGCTCATCAACAGGGACTAGAACCGTTGTGCAGTACTTC; CDR3 protein: CASSSTGTRTVVQYF
V gene: TRBV28; clone size: many; J gene: TRBJ1-2; D gene: TRBD1; CDR3 DNA: TGTGCCAGCAGTTTGCTAGACAGGGTGGAAGGCTACACCTTC; CDR3 protein: CASSLLDRVEGYTF
V gene: TRBV2; clone size: many; J gene: TRBJ2-7; D gene: -; CDR3 DNA: TGTGCCAGTCACCGCCCGCCCGGGGAGCAGTACTTC; CDR3 protein: CASHRPPGEQYF
V gene: TRBV7-3; clone size: -; J gene: TRBJ2-7; D gene: -; CDR3 DNA: TGTGCCAGCAGCTTAACTGCCGGCTACGAGCAGTACTTC; CDR3 protein: CASSLTAGYEQYF
V gene: TRBV30; clone size: many; J gene: TRBJ1-1; D gene: TRBD1; CDR3 DNA: TGTGCCTGGAAGGAGGGGGCCACAGGGATGAACACTGAAGCTTTCTTT; CDR3 protein: CAWKEGATGMNTEAFF
V gene: TRBV12-3/TRBV12-4; clone size: many; J gene: TRBJ2-5; D gene: TRBD2; CDR3 DNA: TGTGCCAGCAGTCCCGTAGCGGGAGTGGAGACCCAGTACTTC; CDR3 protein: CASSPVAGVETQYF
V gene: TRBV12-3/TRBV12-4; clone size: -; J gene: TRBJ2-7; D gene: TRBD1; CDR3 DNA: TGTGCCAGCAGTTTGACGGACAGGGGCTCCTACGAGCAGTACTTC; CDR3 protein: CASSLTDRGSYEQYF
V gene: TRBV12-3/TRBV12-4; clone size: many; J gene: TRBJ2-5; D gene: -; CDR3 DNA: TGTGCCAGCAGCCGCTCGACGAATCGGGGGCCAAACTTC; CDR3 protein: CASSRSTNRGPNF
V gene: TRBV20-1; clone size: many; J gene: TRBJ2-7; D gene: -; CDR3 DNA: TGCAGTGCAAAACGAGCGACTAGCTCCTACGAGCAGTACTTC; CDR3 protein: CSAKRATSSYEQYF
V gene: TRBV5-1; clone size: -; J gene: TRBJ1-2; D gene: TRBD1; CDR3 DNA: TGCGCCAGCAGCTTCGGACAGGTCTATGGCTACACCTTC; CDR3 protein: CASSFGQVYGYTF
V gene: TRBV7-8; clone size: many; J gene: TRBJ2-7; D gene: TRBD1; CDR3 DNA: TGTGCCAGCTATACAGGGGGTCGCTCCTACGAGCAGTACTTC; CDR3 protein: CASYTGGRSYEQYF
V gene: TRBV6-5; clone size: many; J gene: TRBJ1-1; D gene: -; CDR3 DNA: TGTGCCAGCAGTTACACCCTGTCGAACACTGAAGCTTTCTTT; CDR3 protein: CASSYTLSNTEAFF
V gene: TRBV24-1; clone size: many; J gene: TRBJ1-6; D gene: -; CDR3 DNA: TGTGCCACCGTGTTCTCTCGGGGATATAATTCACCCCTCCACTTT; CDR3 protein: CATVFSRGYNSPLHF
V gene: TRBV9; clone size: many; J gene: TRBJ1-6; D gene: -; CDR3 DNA: TGTGCCAGCAGCGTAGGAGCAGATAATTCACCCCTCCACTTT; CDR3 protein: CASSVGADNSPLHF
V gene: TRBV29-1; clone size: many; J gene: TRBJ1-2; D gene: -; CDR3 DNA: TGCAGCGCAGGAACAGGGTCCTATGGCTACACCTTC; CDR3 protein: CSAGTGSYGYTF
V gene: TRBV27; clone size: many; J gene: TRBJ1-2; D gene: -; CDR3 DNA: TGTGCCAGCAGTTCAGGGCACTATGGCTACACCTTC; CDR3 protein: CASSSGHYGYTF
V gene: TRBV28; clone size: many; J gene: TRBJ2-2; D gene: TRBD2; CDR3 DNA: TGTGCCAGCACCCCTGGGGGAGGGGTCACCGGGGAGCTGTTTTTT; CDR3 protein: CASTPGGGVTGELFF
V gene: TRBV28; clone size: -; J gene: TRBJ1-2; D gene: TRBD1; CDR3 DNA: TGTGCCATCAGGGTGACAGGGATTAACTATGGCTACACCTTC; CDR3 protein: CAIRVTGINYGYTF
V gene: TRBV7-8; clone size: many; J gene: TRBJ1-2; D gene: TRBD1; CDR3 DNA: TGTGCCAGCAGCTTAGGGGGACAGGGGGCCCTTGGCTACACCTTC; CDR3 protein: CASSLGGQGALGYTF
V gene: TRBV12-3/TRBV12-4; clone size: -; J gene: TRBJ2-7; D gene: TRBD1; CDR3 DNA: TGTGCCAGCAGCTACGGCCCGGGACAGACAATCGGGCAGTACTTC; CDR3 protein: CASSYGPGQTIGQYF
V gene: TRBV30; clone size: many; J gene: TRBJ1-6; D gene: -; CDR3 DNA: TGTGCCTGGAGTTTTCGGACAGCAGATTCACCCCTCCACTTT; CDR3 protein: CAWSFRTADSPLHF
V gene: TRBV28; clone size: many; J gene: TRBJ2-2; D gene: -; CDR3 DNA: TGTGCCAGCACCCTAGCGTTCACCGGGGAGCTGTTTTTT; CDR3 protein: CASTLAFTGELFF
V gene: TRBV13; clone size: -; J gene: TRBJ1-1; D gene: -; CDR3 DNA: TGTGCCAGCAGTCCTCCCCCGGGGAGGACTGAAGCTTTCTTT; CDR3 protein: CASSPPPGRTEAFF
V gene: TRBV5-6; clone size: -; J gene: TRBJ2-6; D gene: -; CDR3 DNA: TGTGCCAGCAGCTCGAGGATCTCTGGGGCCAACGTCCTGACTTTC; CDR3 protein: CASSSRISGANVLTF